One and the same sample provided the 7 T cell receptor beta chains below, sequenced in a study of lymphopenia after photon versus proton radiotherapy. Here immunoSEQ multiplex PCR was the method, and the copy in TCRdb shows in-frame clones only, minus some. The table records fewer than 35,000 clones, under 90% of them present only once. Sequencing was performed on peripheral blood, taken from a patient treated with photon-based radiotherapy. The receptors derive from a woman in her forties or fifties with pancreatic cancer.

This clone was seen once. The chain uses TRBV19 and TRBJ2-3, with a possible D match to TRBD2 (5 bases). The V and J ends lost 6 bases and 0 bases respectively, with 16 bases between them. This CDR3 is built from 16 residues. CDR1 and CDR2 from the germline V gene are LNHDA and SQIVND (reference sequence). CDR3 sequence reads: CASRNTRTLSTDTQYF. The CDR3, as DNA: TGTGCCAGTAGGAACACTAGGACCCTGAGCACAGATACGCAGTATTTT.

V gene TRBV7-8 combines with J gene TRBJ2-1, with 9 bases lining up with TRBD2. The junction had 3 bases not matched to a gene; V was cut back by 1 base and J by 2 bases. CDR1 is SGHVS and CDR2 is FQNEAQ in the germline V gene. The CDR3 loop spans 16 amino acids. The CDR3 nucleotides are TGTGCCAGCAGCTTAGGGGCGGGAGGGCCCTACAATGAGCAGTTCTTC. Translated, it gives CASSLGAGGPYNEQFF.

This sequence joins TRBV10-3 and TRBJ2-5; D might be TRBD1 (5 bases). Germline V gene data show CDR1 as ENHRY and CDR2 as SYGVKD. The CDR3 contains 16 residues. V lost 3 bases and J lost 5, with 19 bases in between. The CDR3 DNA follows: TGTGCCATCAGTGATTCAGGGCGCCAAGCCAGGGAGACCCAGTACTTC. It translates to CAISDSGRQARETQYF.

The J gene is TRBJ2-1, the V gene TRBV13, with D hard to call. Trimming removed 5 bases at V and 9 bases at J, with 11 bases between. Germline lookup yields CDR1 PRHDT and CDR2 FYEKMQ (reference sequence). This CDR3 is 12 amino acids long. The CDR3 reads CASSNYGGEQFF. The DNA of the CDR3 is TGTGCCAGCAGCAACTACGGTGGTGAGCAGTTCTTC. Complete variable domain (other parts from reference TRBV13 and TRBJ2-1): AAGVIQSPRHLIKEKRETATLKCYPIPRHDTVYWYQQGPGQDPQFLISFYEKMQSDKGSIPDRFSAQQFSDYHSELNMSSLELGDSALYFCASSNYGGEQFFGPGTRLTVL.

This sequence joins TRBV28 and TRBJ1-1; a possible D gene is TRBD1 (5 bases). This CDR3 region has 14 residues. V was pared by 3 bases and J by 1 base, with 9 bases between. Germline CDR1 and CDR2: MDHEN and SYDVKM. CDR3 sequence: CASSFGTGNTEAFF. The CDR3 DNA follows: TGTGCCAGCAGTTTTGGTACAGGGAACACTGAAGCTTTCTTT.

This chain connects TRBV10-2 to TRBJ1-1; D perhaps matches TRBD1 (5 bases). CDR3 length equals 14 residues. V dropped 6 bases and J dropped 3 bases, with 14 bases sitting between them. Germline V gene lookup returns CDR1 WSHSY and CDR2 SAAADI. CDR3 loop: CASRRGGSDTEAFF. Here the CDR3 DNA reads TGCGCCAGCAGACGGGGGGGGTCCGACACTGAAGCTTTCTTT.

This chain uses TRBV7-9 with TRBJ1-5; possibly TRBD1 for D (6 bases). CDR3 length: 17 residues. V was shortened by 7 bases and J by 1 base, with 20 bases between the two germline ends. The germline V gene encodes CDR1 SEHNR and CDR2 FQNEAQ (reference sequence). The CDR3 bases are TGTGCCAGCACCCGACCTCGGGGGGCGCGGAGCAATCAGCCCCAGCATTTT. Its translation: CASTRPRGARSNQPQHF.